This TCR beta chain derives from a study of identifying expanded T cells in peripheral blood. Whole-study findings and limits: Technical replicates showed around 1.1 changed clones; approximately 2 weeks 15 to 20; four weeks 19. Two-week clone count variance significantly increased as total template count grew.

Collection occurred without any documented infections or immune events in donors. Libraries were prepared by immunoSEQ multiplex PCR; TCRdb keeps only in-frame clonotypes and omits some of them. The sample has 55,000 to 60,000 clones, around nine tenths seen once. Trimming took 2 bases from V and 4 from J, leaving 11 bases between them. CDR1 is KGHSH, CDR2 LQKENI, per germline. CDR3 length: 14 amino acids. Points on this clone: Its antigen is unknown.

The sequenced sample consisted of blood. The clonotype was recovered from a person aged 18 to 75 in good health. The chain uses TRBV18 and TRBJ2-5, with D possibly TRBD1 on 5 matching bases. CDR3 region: CASSPGAETETQYF. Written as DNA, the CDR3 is TGTGCCAGCTCACCAGGGGCAGAAACAGAGACCCAGTACTTC.